The text below deals with one T cell receptor (beta chain). Its matching antigen is unknown. Using immunoSEQ multiplex PCR, the repertoire was profiled, and TCRdb retains in-frame clones only, with some absent. The sample gives 35,000 to 45,000 clones, about 73% of which show up once; about a sixth is in the top ten. CD4+ T cells specific for antigen were expanded with viral peptide pools by the ViraFEST assay before sequencing. The authors isolated CD4+ T cells after about eleven days of culture. Sometime from March through December 2020, the person acquired a SARS-CoV-2 infection that PCR confirmed. This sample stems from a study of vaccination effects on CD4 cells after COVID-19. The TCR was taken from a human donor who had a prior SARS-CoV-2 infection. This specimen was CD4+ T cells from PBMCs cultured with HCoV-NL63 spike peptides, taken before COVID-19 vaccination.

The CDR3 region is CASSPRQGYGYTF. The CDR3 bases are TGCGCCAGCAGCCCAAGACAGGGCTATGGCTACACCTTC. The chain employs TRBV4-1 and TRBJ1-2; 7 positions agree with TRBD1. V shed 4 bases and J 4 bases; nucleotides not matched to a gene: 3. The CDR3 runs to 13 residues. In germline, CDR1 is MGHRA, CDR2 YSYEKL.